Listed below are T cell receptor beta chains from one sample, sequenced in a study of blood T cell repertoires in COVID-19. Sequencing was performed with immunoSEQ multiplex PCR; in TCRdb, only in-frame clones are kept and a portion is missing. The sample holds a few hundred thousand clones, around 89% seen once. Material for sequencing was PBMCs or T cells enriched from blood (not recorded which). The receptors were gathered from a young woman with acute COVID-19. Each CDR3 is given with its conserved first and last residue. D genes are given only for firm matches. Size values are once, few and many counts, or a class for expanded clones, and some rows have none.

abundance | d_gene | j_gene | v_gene | len | CDR3aa | CDR3nt
NA | NA | TRBJ2-6 | TRBV5-1 | 15 | CASSSQGSGANVLTF | TGCGCCAGCAGCTCCCAGGGGTCAGGGGCCAACGTCCTGACTTTC
NA | TRBD1 | TRBJ2-5 | TRBV6-6 | 17 | CASSPRTGLSGRETQYF | TGTGCCAGCAGTCCTAGGACAGGACTTTCGGGGAGAGAGACCCAGTACTTC
NA | NA | TRBJ2-2 | TRBV7-2 | 15 | CASSLDSAPTGELFF | TGTGCCAGCAGCTTAGACAGTGCTCCAACCGGGGAGCTGTTTTTT
NA | NA | TRBJ1-3 | TRBV7-9 | 12 | CASSSEGLTIYF | TGTGCCAGCAGCTCGGAGGGTCTTACCATATATTTT
NA | NA | TRBJ2-1 | TRBV10-3 | 16 | CAISETPQGVFNEQFF | TGTGCCATCAGTGAGACGCCCCAAGGGGTTTTCAATGAGCAGTTCTTC
NA | TRBD2 | TRBJ2-2 | TRBV24-1 | 19 | CATSDPGLAGGALTGELFF | TGTGCCACCAGTGACCCGGGACTAGCGGGAGGTGCCCTCACCGGGGAGCTGTTTTTT
NA | NA | TRBJ1-5 | TRBV7-8 | 15 | CASSSLFGARWPQHF | TGTGCCAGCAGCTCCCTTTTTGGGGCTCGGTGGCCCCAGCATTTT
NA | NA | TRBJ1-1 | TRBV28 | 16 | CASSSTLIRANTEAFF | TGTGCCAGCAGTTCTACCTTGATCAGGGCGAACACTGAAGCTTTCTTT
NA | TRBD2 | TRBJ2-7 | TRBV29-1 | 14 | CSVRLAGGPYEQYF | TGCAGCGTCAGACTAGCGGGAGGGCCCTACGAGCAGTACTTC
NA | NA | TRBJ2-7 | TRBV6-5 | 16 | CASSYSRPSRGYEQYF | TGTGCCAGCAGTTACTCTCGGCCTTCTAGGGGCTACGAGCAGTACTTC
NA | NA | TRBJ1-5 | TRBV3-1/TRBV3-2 | 14 | CASSQGTDNQPQHF | TGTGCCAGCAGCCAAGGGACAGACAATCAGCCCCAGCATTTT
NA | NA | TRBJ1-1 | TRBV12-3/TRBV12-4 | 11 | CASSLGTEAFF | TGTGCCAGCAGTTTAGGGACAGAGGCTTTCTTT
NA | NA | TRBJ1-5 | TRBV3-1/TRBV3-2 | 14 | CASSQVTGHQPQHF | TGTGCCAGCAGCCAAGTGACAGGCCATCAGCCCCAGCATTTT
NA | TRBD2 | TRBJ2-1 | TRBV6-4 | 15 | CASSDWTSGHNEQFF | TGTGCCAGCAGTGACTGGACTAGCGGCCACAATGAGCAGTTCTTC
NA | TRBD1 | TRBJ1-5 | TRBV19 | 16 | CASSPAAGGEGRPQHF | TGTGCCAGTAGCCCCGCAGCAGGGGGTGAGGGGAGGCCCCAGCATTTT
NA | NA | TRBJ1-3 | TRBV5-1 | 16 | CASSFTRQEAGNTIYF | TGCGCCAGCAGCTTTACTAGACAGGAGGCTGGAAACACCATATATTTT
NA | NA | TRBJ1-1 | TRBV28 | 12 | CASSLIGGGAFF | TGTGCCAGCAGTTTAATCGGGGGGGGAGCTTTCTTT
NA | TRBD1 | TRBJ1-2 | TRBV30 | 14 | CAWRGDRGRPGYTF | TGTGCCTGGAGGGGGGACAGGGGGCGTCCTGGCTACACCTTC
NA | NA | TRBJ1-1 | TRBV7-2 | 14 | CASSLGQVGTEAFF | TGTGCCAGCAGCTTAGGGCAGGTTGGCACTGAAGCTTTCTTT
NA | NA | TRBJ2-7 | TRBV9 | 16 | CASSVEGGTGTYEQYF | TGTGCCAGCAGCGTAGAAGGCGGGACGGGGACCTACGAGCAGTACTTC
once | NA | TRBJ2-1 | TRBV11-3 | 18 | CASSSPFGRQRVYNEQFF | TGTGCCAGCAGCTCCCCTTTCGGGCGGCAGAGGGTCTACAATGAGCAGTTCTTC
NA | NA | TRBJ2-7 | TRBV3-1/TRBV3-2 | 15 | CASSQASGPGNEQYF | TGTGCCAGCAGCCAAGCCAGCGGGCCAGGGAACGAGCAGTACTTC
NA | TRBD1 | TRBJ1-4 | TRBV28 | 15 | CASSPGQATNEKLFF | TGTGCCAGCAGTCCCGGACAGGCAACTAATGAAAAACTGTTTTTT
NA | TRBD1 | TRBJ1-1 | TRBV19 | 16 | CASSITTGIVNTEAFF | TGTGCCAGTAGTATAACGACAGGGATCGTGAACACTGAAGCTTTCTTT
NA | TRBD1 | TRBJ1-6 | TRBV7-9 | 16 | CASSPGQGEGNSPLHF | TGTGCCAGCAGCCCTGGACAGGGGGAAGGGAATTCACCCCTCCACTTT
NA | TRBD2 | TRBJ2-1 | TRBV3-1/TRBV3-2 | 17 | CASSPSAGTSGGNEQFF | TGTGCCAGCAGCCCGTCGGCCGGGACTAGCGGGGGGAATGAGCAGTTCTTC
NA | TRBD2 | TRBJ2-1 | TRBV30 | 15 | CAWRAGLAGSNEQFF | TGTGCCTGGAGGGCGGGACTAGCGGGAAGCAATGAGCAGTTCTTC
few | NA | TRBJ1-5 | TRBV5-8 | 16 | CASSLGGAGWNQPQHF | TGTGCCAGCAGCTTGGGCGGGGCCGGGTGGAATCAGCCCCAGCATTTT
few | NA | TRBJ1-5 | TRBV10-3 | 15 | CAISATRQPTEPQHF | TGTGCCATCAGTGCCACCCGACAGCCGACCGAGCCCCAGCATTTT
once | NA | TRBJ2-5 | TRBV28 | 14 | CASSFPPGVETQYF | TGTGCCAGCAGTTTTCCGCCGGGAGTAGAGACCCAGTACTTC
NA | NA | TRBJ1-6 | TRBV5-1 | 15 | CASSLVAGNNSPLHF | TGCGCCAGCAGCTTGGTAGCGGGTAATAATTCACCCCTCCACTTT
NA | NA | TRBJ2-3 | TRBV3-1/TRBV3-2 | 14 | CASSQTVPTDTQYF | TGTGCCAGCAGCCAAACGGTACCCACAGATACGCAGTATTTT
NA | NA | TRBJ1-5 | TRBV21-1 | 17 | CASSKEGDRGICQPQHF | TGTGCCAGCAGCAAAGAGGGGGATAGGGGAATTTGTCAGCCCCAGCATTTT
NA | NA | TRBJ2-1 | TRBV20-1 | 12 | CSASQGQDEQFF | TGCAGTGCTAGTCAGGGTCAAGATGAGCAGTTCTTC
NA | NA | TRBJ2-1 | TRBV19 | 15 | CASSPRSLRLDEQFF | TGTGCCAGTAGTCCTAGATCCCTAAGGCTTGATGAGCAGTTCTTC
NA | NA | TRBJ1-6 | TRBV5-1 | 14 | CASSLEDSNSPLHF | TGCGCCAGCAGCTTGGAGGACAGTAATTCACCCCTCCACTTT
NA | TRBD2 | TRBJ2-7 | TRBV7-2 | 15 | CASSLSPSGTYEQYF | TGTGCCAGCAGCTTATCCCCTAGCGGGACGTACGAGCAGTACTTC
NA | NA | TRBJ1-1 | TRBV12-3/TRBV12-4 | 13 | CASSPRRGTEAFF | TGTGCCAGCAGCCCTAGGAGGGGCACTGAAGCTTTCTTT
NA | NA | TRBJ1-1 | TRBV28 | 11 | CASSRSGRAFF | TGTGCCAGCAGCCGTTCCGGGAGAGCTTTCTTT
NA | TRBD1 | TRBJ1-1 | TRBV6-5 | 15 | CASSHGQGEITEAFF | TGTGCCAGCAGTCACGGACAGGGGGAAATCACTGAAGCTTTCTTT
NA | NA | TRBJ1-4 | TRBV28 | 18 | CASSPSMGGAGSNEKLFF | TGTGCCAGCAGTCCCTCGATGGGAGGGGCGGGCTCTAATGAAAAACTGTTTTTT
NA | NA | TRBJ1-1 | TRBV19 | 13 | CASSPQGLTEAFF | TGTGCCAGTAGCCCACAGGGTTTGACTGAAGCTTTCTTT